This T cell receptor (beta chain) was captured in a study of control samples from healthy donors and cancer patients. Using immunoSEQ multiplex PCR, the repertoire was profiled, and TCRdb retains in-frame clones only, with some absent. The table shows over 150,000 clones, with approximately 94% occurring only once. Of note for this clone: The junction departs from germline at one end; a sequencing error may be responsible.

There are 14 residues in the CDR3. CDR1 is ENHRY and CDR2 is SYGVKD in the germline V gene. Specimen: blood. The sequence was collected from a woman younger than 35 in good health. This chain links TRBV10-3 with TRBJ1-6; TRBD1 might be the D (6 bases). The CDR3 DNA sequence: TGTGCCGTCAGTGAGACAGGCGTAAATTCACCCCTCCACTTT. Translated: CAVSETGVNSPLHF.